Below are 11 T cell receptor beta chains sequenced from a single sample in a study of shared clonotypes between healthy human individuals. Assay: immunoSEQ multiplex PCR; the TCRdb copy retains only in-frame clones and omits some. Among 2 million to 2.5 million clones listed, approximately 96% were seen once. The sequencing input was naive CD4+ T cells sorted from blood. Subset defined: CD45RA+ positively selected. The receptors were sampled from a man aged 18 to 35 in good health.

The chain combines TRBV7-2 with TRBJ2-7; D gene unclear. CDR1 is SGHTA, CDR2 FQGNSA, per germline. Trimming took 5 bases from V and 6 from J, leaving 14 bases between them. The CDR3 is 13 residues long. Written as DNA, the CDR3 is TGTGCCAGCAGCCCGACGGCCATACCCGAGCAGTACTTC. Its translation is CASSPTAIPEQYF.

The rearrangement joins TRBV6-6 to TRBJ2-3, with D perhaps matching TRBD2 (5 bases). This CDR3 spans 15 amino acids. With 2 bases removed from V and 5 bases from J, the gap between germline ends came to 14 bases. Per germline, CDR1 MNHNY and CDR2 SVGAGI (reference sequence). CDR3 bases: TGTGCCAGCAGTTACCCCCGAAAGGCGGGAGATACGCAGTATTTT. Translated, it gives CASSYPRKAGDTQYF.

With regard to this clone: The same CDR3 also results from other DNA sequences found in this sample. The chain couples TRBV7-2 to TRBJ2-7, with D unresolved. From germline, CDR1 is SGHTA and CDR2 FQGNSA. The CDR3 is 11 residues long. V lost 4 bases and J 3 bases, leaving 4 bases between the germline ends. The CDR3 loop reads CASSSNYEQYF. The CDR3 bases are TGTGCCAGCAGCTCGAACTACGAGCAGTACTTC.

This sequence joins TRBV7-8 and TRBJ2-2; D tentatively reads TRBD1 or TRBD2 (7 bases each). The germline V gene encodes CDR1 SGHVS and CDR2 FQNEAQ. With 3 bases removed from V and 0 bases from J, the gap between germline ends came to 11 bases. This CDR3 region has 16 residues. The CDR3 nucleotides read TGTGCCAGCAGCTTCCAGGGGGGGTCGAACACCGGGGAGCTGTTTTTT. Amino acids: CASSFQGGSNTGELFF.

J is TRBJ1-3 and V is TRBV25-1, with 11 bases lining up with TRBD1. There are 16 residues in the CDR3. Germline V CDR1 and CDR2: MGHDK, SYGVNS. Unmatched junction bases numbered 7, after V lost 3 bases and J lost 6 bases. The CDR3 reads CASSDGTGGNLNTIYF. The CDR3 DNA follows: TGTGCCAGCAGTGATGGGACAGGGGGAAACCTAAACACCATATATTTT.

The CDR3 is CASSEGVLQETQYF. The CDR3 coding sequence is TGTGCCAGCAGTGAAGGTGTTCTCCAAGAGACCCAGTACTTC. The genes are TRBV2 and TRBJ2-5, with D unclear. This CDR3 region has 14 residues. V was pared by 1 base and J by 1 base, with 7 bases between. Per germline, CDR1 SNHLY and CDR2 FYNNEI.

The genes are TRBV5-6 and TRBJ2-1; 9 bases match TRBD1. The V gene's germline CDR1 is SGHDT and CDR2 YYEEEE. V trimming: 0 bases; J trimming: 0 bases; junction bases outside the gene matches: 7. This CDR3 is built from 18 residues. CDR3 DNA: TGTGCCAGCAGCTTGGGAGGGACAGGGCTTAGCTCCTACAATGAGCAGTTCTTC. Translated: CASSLGGTGLSSYNEQFF.

J is TRBJ2-7 and V is TRBV10-2; 9 bases align to TRBD1. V lost 6 bases to trimming and J lost 4 bases; unmatched junction nucleotides: 13. The CDR3 has 16 amino acids. Germline V lookup: CDR1 WSHSY, CDR2 SAAADI. In nucleotides, the CDR3 is TGCGCCAGCAGAGCTAATTACCGGGACAGGGTATACGAGCAGTACTTC. It encodes CASRANYRDRVYEQYF.

The chain combines TRBV18 with TRBJ1-5; no clear D. The CDR3 is 15 amino acids. V was shortened by 4 bases and J by 2 bases, with 12 bases between the two germline ends. CDR1 and CDR2 (germline): KGHSH, LQKENI. The chain's CDR3 is CASSLLASGNQPQHF. The CDR3 nucleotides read TGTGCCAGCTCACTTCTCGCCTCAGGCAATCAGCCCCAGCATTTT.

The genes are TRBV5-4 and TRBJ2-1, with D perhaps matching TRBD2 (5 bases). This CDR3 comprises 15 residues. CDR1 is SGHNT, CDR2 YYREEE, per germline (reference sequence). V lost 3 bases, J lost 4 bases, and 14 bases lay in between. The CDR3 sequence: CASSWKRQPYNEQFF. CDR3 coding DNA: TGTGCCAGCAGCTGGAAGCGGCAGCCATACAATGAGCAGTTCTTC.

V gene TRBV18 combines with J gene TRBJ1-1, with 7 nucleotides matching TRBD1. The V gene end was trimmed by 6 bases and the J gene end by 10 bases; junction bases not matched to a gene: 17. The length of the CDR3 is 15 residues. Germline CDR1 and CDR2: KGHSH and LQKENI. CDR3 DNA: TGTGCCAGCTCTGCAGGACAGGCTCCCCGGGTGGGAGCTTTCTTT. Protein: CASSAGQAPRVGAFF.